The next 32 T cell receptor beta chains were all read from a single sample in a study of Ad26.COV2.S vaccination and SARS-CoV-2 variants (dated by TCRdb to about 2021). The meaning of the sample's treatment or condition label: around 19 received Ad26.COV2.S at low or high dose, single or two shots; roughly five received placebo; per-sample allocation not given. Repertoires of vaccine and placebo recipients were sequenced from samples collected on day 63 after the first injection. The library was prepared using the immunoSEQ multiplex PCR assay. TCRdb obtained this table from immuneACCESS and retained in-frame rearrangements with V and J assigned. These tables miss some clones; where compared with another copy, unresolved V genes account for less than half of the shortfall, and the remainder is unexplained. For this sample the table gives some 480,000 clones, of which roughly 89% were detected only once. The ten largest clones take up over 10% of the sample.

The sample consisted of peripheral blood, taken in a trial of Ad26.COV2.S vaccine versus placebo. Receptors were obtained from a person between 18 and 65 years old who received the Ad26.COV2.S COVID-19 vaccine or a placebo.

The rearrangement links TRBV6-6 to TRBJ1-1, with D possibly TRBD1 on 6 matching bases. CDR3 length: 16 residues. Germline CDR1 is MNHNY and CDR2 is SVGAGI (reference sequence). Trimming shortened V by 5 bases and J by 4 bases, and 20 bases separated the two germline ends. This CDR3 is CASSPEGGRLGTEAFF. In DNA form, the CDR3 reads TGTGCCAGCAGTCCCGAGGGGGGGCGGTTGGGCACTGAAGCTTTCTTT.

V usage is TRBV6-6 and J usage is TRBJ1-1; 8 bases fit TRBD1. V gave up 2 bases and J gave up 7 bases; unmatched junction bases: 6. In germline, CDR1 is MNHNY, CDR2 SVGAGI (reference sequence). The CDR3 extends over 14 amino acids. CDR3 DNA sequence: TGTGCCAGCAGTTACCCGGGACAGGAACTTGAAGCTTTCTTT. It specifies CASSYPGQELEAFF.

The chain uses TRBV9 and TRBJ2-1, with 10 positions matching TRBD2. Germline V gene lookup returns CDR1 SGDLS and CDR2 YYNGEE. This CDR3 is 17 amino acids long. The trim removed 5 bases at V and 5 bases at J, leaving 13 bases unmatched. The CDR3 loop reads CASSSQPAGGVDNEQFF. CDR3 bases: TGTGCCAGCAGTTCTCAACCAGCGGGAGGGGTAGACAATGAGCAGTTCTTC.

The chain combines TRBV28 with TRBJ2-1, with D perhaps matching TRBD1 or TRBD2 (5 bases each). CDR3 length: 17 residues. CDR1 and CDR2 from the germline V gene are MDHEN and SYDVKM. The V end was cut by 10 bases, the J end by 2 bases, with 24 bases between. In nucleotides, the CDR3 is TGTGCCACGACCGAGGCCGGGACCCCTAGGGCCTACAATGAGCAGTTCTTC. Protein sequence: CATTEAGTPRAYNEQFF. Looking up the rest from reference TRBV28 and TRBJ2-1 gives the full variable domain: DVKVTQSSRYLVKRTGEKVFLECVQDMDHENMFWYRQDPGLGLRLIYFSYDVKMKEKGDIPEGYSVSREKKERFSLILESASTNQTSMYLCATTEAGTPRAYNEQFFGPGTRLTVL.

The chain links TRBV14 to TRBJ2-2; D call uncertain. The CDR3 covers 17 residues. V was shortened by 0 bases and J by 3 bases, with 14 bases between the two germline ends. The V gene's germline CDR1 is SGHDN and CDR2 FVKESK. The CDR3 DNA reads TGTGCCAGCAGCCAAGAGAGTTCTTGGCTTCACACCGGGGAGCTGTTTTTT. Its protein product is CASSQESSWLHTGELFF.

This clone was seen more than once but under ten times. CDR3 coding DNA: TGTGCCAGCAAAAGGACAGGAACAAACACCGGGGAGCTGTTTTTT. Encoded protein: CASKRTGTNTGELFF. The chain links TRBV27 to TRBJ2-2, with 7 bases lining up with TRBD1. CDR3 length: 15 residues. V gave up 7 bases and J gave up 2 bases; unmatched junction bases: 7. Germline V gene lookup returns CDR1 MNHEY and CDR2 SMNVEV (reference sequence).

The genes are TRBV13 and TRBJ2-7; TRBD2 matches 10 bases. With 4 bases clipped from V and 4 bases from J, the junction kept 7 bases outside the gene matches. This CDR3 is built from 15 residues. Germline values: CDR1 PRHDT, CDR2 FYEKMQ (reference sequence). The CDR3 reads CASSYQREGLYEQYF. The CDR3 coding sequence is TGTGCCAGCAGCTATCAGCGGGAGGGCCTTTACGAGCAGTACTTC.

This chain connects TRBV28 to TRBJ1-4, with D hard to call. In germline, CDR1 is MDHEN, CDR2 SYDVKM. CDR3 length equals 13 residues. Trimming cost V 6 bases and J 5 bases, with 10 bases left between them. The CDR3 DNA reads TGTGCCAGCAGACGGGAGAGCAATGAAAAACTGTTTTTT. Protein: CASRRESNEKLFF.

The chain links TRBV6-5 to TRBJ1-3; possible D gene TRBD1, 6 bases. The CDR3 covers 15 residues. V shed 0 bases and J shed 8 bases, with 14 bases lying between them. Germline V CDR1 and CDR2: MNHEY, SVGAGI. The CDR3 coding sequence is TGTGCCAGCAGTTACTCTCCAGGGGATTTGGACACCATATATTTT. Translation: CASSYSPGDLDTIYF.

The genes are TRBV3-1 (or the pseudogene TRBV3-2) and TRBJ2-7; D ambiguous. This CDR3 spans 14 amino acids. V dropped 4 bases and J dropped 9 bases, with 19 bases sitting between them. CDR1 LGHDT and CDR2 YNNKEL come from the germline V gene (reference sequence). As DNA, the CDR3 is TGTGCCAGCAGCCCCGGCCTTACCGGCGTGTGGCAGTACTTC. Translated: CASSPGLTGVWQYF.

The chain recombines TRBV7-2 with TRBJ1-2; TRBD1 might be the D (6 bases). CDR1 is SGHTA and CDR2 is FQGNSA in the germline V gene. The CDR3 totals 15 residues. The ends were cut back, 4 bases at V and 4 bases at J, with 16 bases in the middle. The CDR3 here is CASSSKWGPGYGYTF. The CDR3 DNA reads as TGTGCCAGCAGCTCAAAATGGGGGCCGGGCTATGGCTACACCTTC.

This clone came up once. The chain joins TRBV6-6 to TRBJ1-5; D not resolved. Germline values: CDR1 MNHNY, CDR2 SVGAGI (reference sequence). This CDR3 contains 15 residues. Trimming cost V 2 bases and J 1 base, with 9 bases left between them. Here the CDR3 reads CASSYDPVSNQPQHF. The CDR3, as DNA: TGTGCCAGCAGTTACGACCCAGTGAGCAATCAGCCCCAGCATTTT.

The genes are TRBV27 and TRBJ2-3; possible D gene TRBD1, 8 bases. The CDR3 loop spans 17 amino acids. Trimming took off 2 bases at V and 6 bases at J, with 21 bases between the two ends. Germline-derived CDR1 and CDR2 are MNHEY and SMNVEV (reference sequence). CDR3 protein: CASSLGGAGGSTDTQYF. The DNA for the CDR3 is TGTGCCAGCAGTTTAGGGGGGGCAGGGGGCTCCACGGATACGCAGTATTTT.

The CDR3 sequence is CASSPADGPGSPLHF. The CDR3 bases are TGTGCCAGCTCACCAGCGGACGGCCCCGGTTCACCCCTCCACTTT. V usage is TRBV18 and J usage is TRBJ1-6; no reliable D call. The CDR3 has 15 residues. Looked up from germline, CDR1 is KGHSH and CDR2 is LQKENI. The V gene lost 2 bases and the J gene lost 9 bases, with 14 bases spanning the gap.

The chain recombines TRBV28 with TRBJ2-5; D gene unclear. V was shortened by 2 bases and J by 5 bases, with 12 bases between the two germline ends. There are 14 residues in the CDR3. In germline, CDR1 is MDHEN, CDR2 SYDVKM. CDR3 sequence: CASSLIRAGETQYF. CDR3 bases: TGTGCCAGCAGTTTAATAAGGGCTGGGGAGACCCAGTACTTC.

This chain joins TRBV3-1 (or the pseudogene TRBV3-2) and TRBJ1-6; 9 bases match TRBD1. The junction had 5 bases not matched to a gene; V was cut back by 4 bases and J by 7 bases. Germline V CDR1 and CDR2: LGHDT, YNNKEL (reference sequence). This CDR3 is 15 amino acids long. DNA for the CDR3: TGTGCCAGCAGCCTTGGACAGGGGTTAAATTCACCCCTCCACTTT. This encodes CASSLGQGLNSPLHF.

The CDR3 DNA reads as TGTGCCAGCAGACAGCTTAATAATTCACCCCTCCACTTT. This translates into CASRQLNNSPLHF. This chain uses TRBV28 with TRBJ1-6, with no clear D. This CDR3 is built from 13 residues. Germline loops: CDR1 MDHEN, CDR2 SYDVKM. V lost 6 bases and J lost 5, with 8 bases in between.

Note on this clone: Other DNA sequences in this sample translate to the same CDR3. The V and J genes are TRBV28 and TRBJ1-2; D is possibly TRBD1 (6 bases). The CDR3 extends over 14 amino acids. V dropped 6 bases and J dropped 4 bases, with 15 bases sitting between them. Germline loops: CDR1 MDHEN, CDR2 SYDVKM. The CDR3 sequence: CASRPQGGGYGYTF. The DNA of the CDR3 is TGTGCCAGCAGGCCCCAAGGAGGGGGCTATGGCTACACCTTC.

The chain combines TRBV28 with TRBJ2-1; perhaps TRBD1 as D (5 bases). CDR3 length equals 15 residues. Germline CDR1 is MDHEN and CDR2 is SYDVKM. The V end lost 3 bases, the J end lost 10 bases, and 19 bases lay between the germline ends. The CDR3 loop is CASSLQTTLQGEQFF. The DNA of the CDR3 is TGTGCCAGCAGTTTGCAAACTACCCTCCAGGGCGAGCAGTTCTTC.

The chain combines TRBV27 with TRBJ1-2, with D maybe TRBD1 (6 bases). The V gene's germline CDR1 is MNHEY and CDR2 SMNVEV (reference sequence). The CDR3 loop spans 16 amino acids. Trimming stripped 5 bases from V and 4 bases from J, with 20 bases between. CDR3 residues: CASSPRAGATPYGYTF. The CDR3 DNA reads TGTGCCAGCAGTCCTCGTGCGGGGGCGACTCCCTATGGCTACACCTTC.

This sequence joins TRBV7-2 and TRBJ2-7; D uncertain. CDR1 and CDR2 from the germline V gene are SGHTA and FQGNSA. The CDR3 loop spans 15 amino acids. V dropped 1 base and J dropped 4 bases, with 14 bases sitting between them. CDR3 sequence reads: CASSLVSAPTYEQYF. As DNA, the CDR3 is TGTGCCAGCAGCTTAGTTTCCGCACCCACTTACGAGCAGTACTTC.

The genes are TRBV6-5 and TRBJ2-7; D may be TRBD2 (5 bases). With 10 bases removed from V and 2 bases from J, the gap between germline ends came to 18 bases. Germline CDR1 MNHEY, CDR2 SVGAGI. The CDR3 covers 14 residues. The CDR3 loop is CAKKRVGGPYEQYF. The CDR3 DNA reads TGTGCCAAAAAGAGGGTAGGCGGACCCTACGAGCAGTACTTC.

Turning to this clone: Other DNA variants within this sample encode the same CDR3. The V call is TRBV19, the J call TRBJ1-6; no reliable D call. The V end lost 3 bases, the J end lost 7 bases, and 7 bases lay between the germline ends. Germline CDR1 reads LNHDA; CDR2 reads SQIVND (reference sequence). The length of the CDR3 is 13 residues. Here the CDR3 reads CASSISGNSPLHF. CDR3 nucleotides: TGTGCCAGTAGTATCTCGGGGAATTCACCCCTCCACTTT.

The chain employs TRBV30 and TRBJ1-4; D remains unclear. This CDR3 region has 14 residues. Germline V gives CDR1 GTSNPN, CDR2 SVGIG (reference sequence). Trimming left V 4 bases short and J 1 base short, with 10 bases between. CDR3 in DNA: TGTGCCTGGATGGAGATGGGAACTAATGAAAAACTGTTTTTT. Amino acids: CAWMEMGTNEKLFF.

This chain links TRBV18 with TRBJ2-3; D is unresolved. V was pared by 5 bases and J by 3 bases, with 15 bases between. The length of the CDR3 is 15 residues. Germline values: CDR1 KGHSH, CDR2 LQKENI. The CDR3 loop reads CASSALTRTTDTQYF. The CDR3 DNA reads TGTGCCAGCTCAGCATTGACACGTACTACAGATACGCAGTATTTT.

J is TRBJ2-1 and V is TRBV6-4; 9 nucleotides agree with TRBD2. The germline CDR1 and CDR2 sequences are MRHNA and SNTAGT. Trimming at V came to 4 bases and at J to 9 bases, leaving 10 bases not matched to a gene. The CDR3 length is 15 residues. The CDR3 DNA sequence: TGTGCCAGCAGTGTGACTAGCGGATCCGATGCTGAGCAGTTCTTC. It yields the protein CASSVTSGSDAEQFF.

V and J are TRBV24-1 and TRBJ2-1; 11 bases agree with TRBD1. Trimming at V came to 3 bases and at J to 0 bases, leaving 3 bases not matched to a gene. The length of the CDR3 is 17 residues. The germline V gene encodes CDR1 KGHDR and CDR2 SFDVKD. The CDR3 sequence: CATSDDGTGGSYNEQFF. In DNA, the CDR3 is TGTGCCACCAGTGATGACGGGACAGGGGGCTCCTACAATGAGCAGTTCTTC.

This chain uses TRBV29-1 with TRBJ2-5; no reliable D call. Germline V gene sequence: CDR1 SQVTM, CDR2 ANQGSEA. This CDR3 is built from 11 residues. Trimming removed 3 bases at V and 6 bases at J, with 8 bases between. The CDR3 spells CSVELWKTQYF. As DNA, the CDR3 is TGCAGCGTTGAGTTGTGGAAGACCCAGTACTTC.

The rearrangement links TRBV3-1 (or the pseudogene TRBV3-2) to TRBJ1-1; D call uncertain. Trimming shortened V by 3 bases and J by 1 base, and 6 bases separated the two germline ends. CDR1 LGHDT and CDR2 YNNKEL come from the germline V gene (reference sequence). The CDR3 spans 13 residues. CDR3: CASSQQPNTEAFF. Written as DNA, the CDR3 is TGTGCCAGCAGCCAGCAACCGAACACTGAAGCTTTCTTT.

J is TRBJ2-3 and V is TRBV6-1; 8 bases align to TRBD1. The junction had 17 bases not matched to a gene; V was cut back by 2 bases and J by 7 bases. The CDR3 has 18 amino acids. Germline CDR1 is MNHNS and CDR2 is SASEGT. CDR3 protein: CASSEINRRTGGRHTQYF. CDR3 coding DNA: TGTGCCAGCAGTGAAATCAATCGAAGAACAGGGGGGAGGCATACGCAGTATTTT.

The chain carries TRBV25-1 and TRBJ2-7; the D is unclear. In germline, CDR1 is MGHDK, CDR2 SYGVNS. The CDR3 contains 10 residues. The germline V and J ends were trimmed by 6 bases and 4 bases, with 4 bases remaining between them. The CDR3 protein is CASRGYEQYF. The CDR3 DNA follows: TGTGCCAGCAGGGGGTACGAGCAGTACTTC.

The chain has TRBV4-2 and TRBJ2-1; D perhaps matches TRBD2 (6 bases). The CDR3 is made up of 16 amino acids. Trimming took off 1 base at V and 0 bases at J, with 10 bases between the two ends. The V gene's germline CDR1 is LGHNA and CDR2 YNFKEQ. The CDR3 nucleotides read TGTGCCAGCAGCCAAGCGGCGGGGAGCTCCTACAATGAGCAGTTCTTC. Its translation: CASSQAAGSSYNEQFF.